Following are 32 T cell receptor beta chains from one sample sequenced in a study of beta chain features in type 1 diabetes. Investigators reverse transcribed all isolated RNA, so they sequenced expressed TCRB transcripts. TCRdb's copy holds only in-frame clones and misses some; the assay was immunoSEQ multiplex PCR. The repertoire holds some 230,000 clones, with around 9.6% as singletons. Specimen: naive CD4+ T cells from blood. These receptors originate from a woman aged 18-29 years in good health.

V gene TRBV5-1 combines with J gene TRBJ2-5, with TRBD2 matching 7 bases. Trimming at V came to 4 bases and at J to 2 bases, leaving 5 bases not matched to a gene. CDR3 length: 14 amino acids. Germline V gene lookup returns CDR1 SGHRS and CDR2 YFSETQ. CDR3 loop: CASSGGTIQETQYF. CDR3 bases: TGCGCCAGCAGCGGCGGGACTATTCAAGAGACCCAGTACTTC.

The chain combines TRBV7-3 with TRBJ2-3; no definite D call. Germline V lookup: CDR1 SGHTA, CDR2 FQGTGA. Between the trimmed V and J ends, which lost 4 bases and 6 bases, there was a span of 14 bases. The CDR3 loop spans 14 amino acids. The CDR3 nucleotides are TGTGCCAGCAGCTCTAACTACCCCCCCGATACGCAGTATTTT. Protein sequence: CASSSNYPPDTQYF.

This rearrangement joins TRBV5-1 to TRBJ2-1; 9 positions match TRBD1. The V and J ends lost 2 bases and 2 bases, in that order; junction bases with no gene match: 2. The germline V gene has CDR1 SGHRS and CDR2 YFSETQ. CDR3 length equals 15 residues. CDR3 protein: CASSFGTGPYNEQFF. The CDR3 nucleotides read TGCGCCAGCAGCTTTGGGACAGGGCCCTACAATGAGCAGTTCTTC. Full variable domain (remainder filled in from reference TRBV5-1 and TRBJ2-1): KAGVTQTPRYLIKTRGQQVTLSCSPISGHRSVSWYQQTPGQGLQFLFEYFSETQRNKGNFPGRFSGRQFSNSRSEMNVSTLELGDSALYLCASSFGTGPYNEQFFGPGTRLTVL.

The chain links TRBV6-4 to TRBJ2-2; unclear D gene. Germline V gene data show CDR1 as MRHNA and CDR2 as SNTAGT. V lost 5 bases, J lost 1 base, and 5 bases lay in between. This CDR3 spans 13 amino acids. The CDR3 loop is CASSPGNTGELFF. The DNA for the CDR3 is TGTGCCAGCAGTCCAGGGAACACCGGGGAGCTGTTTTTT.

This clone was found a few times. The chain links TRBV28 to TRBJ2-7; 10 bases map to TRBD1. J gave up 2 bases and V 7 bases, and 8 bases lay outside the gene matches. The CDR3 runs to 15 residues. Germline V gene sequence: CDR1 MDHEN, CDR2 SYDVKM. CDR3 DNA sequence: TGTGCCAGCATCGCGACAGGGGGCCCCGCCTACGAGCAGTACTTC. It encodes CASIATGGPAYEQYF.

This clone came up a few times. The CDR3 sequence is CASSLTGYNSPLHF. CDR3 DNA sequence: TGCGCCAGCAGCTTAACAGGCTATAATTCACCCCTCCACTTT. The chain recombines TRBV5-1 with TRBJ1-6, with D possibly matching TRBD1 (5 bases). Germline loops: CDR1 SGHRS, CDR2 YFSETQ. The CDR3 has 14 amino acids. The V end lost 2 bases, the J end lost 3 bases, and 6 bases lay between the germline ends.

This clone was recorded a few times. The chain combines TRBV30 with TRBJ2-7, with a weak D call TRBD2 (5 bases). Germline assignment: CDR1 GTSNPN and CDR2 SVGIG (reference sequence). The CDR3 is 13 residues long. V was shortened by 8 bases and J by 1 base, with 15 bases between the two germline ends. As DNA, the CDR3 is TGTGCCCTGGTCGGGCGAGGGTCCTACGAGCAGTACTTC. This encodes CALVGRGSYEQYF. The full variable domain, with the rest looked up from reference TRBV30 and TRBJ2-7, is SQTIHQWPATLVQPVGSPLSLECTVEGTSNPNLYWYRQAAGRGLQLLFYSVGIGQISSEVPQNLSASRPQDRQFILSSKKLLLSDSGFYLCALVGRGSYEQYFGPGTRLTVT.

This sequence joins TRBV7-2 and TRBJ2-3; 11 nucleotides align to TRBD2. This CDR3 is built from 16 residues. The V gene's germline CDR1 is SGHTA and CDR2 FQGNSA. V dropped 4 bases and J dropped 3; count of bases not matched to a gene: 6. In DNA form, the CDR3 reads TGTGCCAGCAGCTCCTCGCTAGCGGGAGGAACAGATACGCAGTATTTT. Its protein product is CASSSSLAGGTDTQYF. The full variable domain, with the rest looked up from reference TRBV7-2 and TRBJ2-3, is GAGVSQSPSNKVTEKGKDVELRCDPISGHTALYWYRQSLGQGLEFLIYFQGNSAPDKSGLPSDRFSAERTGGSVSTLTIQRTQQEDSAVYLCASSSSLAGGTDTQYFGPGTRLTVL.

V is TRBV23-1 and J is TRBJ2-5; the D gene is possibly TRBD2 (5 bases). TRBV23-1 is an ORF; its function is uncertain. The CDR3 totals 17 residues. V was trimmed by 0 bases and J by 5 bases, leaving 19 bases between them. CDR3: CASSQSGEHGIGETQYF. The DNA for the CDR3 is TGCGCCAGCAGTCAATCAGGTGAACACGGGATCGGGGAGACCCAGTACTTC.

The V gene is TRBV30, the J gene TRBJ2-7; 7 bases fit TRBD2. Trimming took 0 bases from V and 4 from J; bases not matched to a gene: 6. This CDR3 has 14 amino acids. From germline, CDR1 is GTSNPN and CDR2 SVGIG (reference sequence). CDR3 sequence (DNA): TGTGCCTGGAGTGTAGGCGGGAGCGCTTACGAGCAGTACTTC. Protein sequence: CAWSVGGSAYEQYF.

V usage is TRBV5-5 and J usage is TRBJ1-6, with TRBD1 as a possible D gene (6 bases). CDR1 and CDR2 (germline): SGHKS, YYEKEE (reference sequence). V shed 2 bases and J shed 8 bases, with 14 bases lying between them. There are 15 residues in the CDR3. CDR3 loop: CASSFVPGADSPLHF. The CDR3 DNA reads TGTGCCAGCAGCTTCGTCCCAGGGGCTGATTCACCCCTCCACTTT.

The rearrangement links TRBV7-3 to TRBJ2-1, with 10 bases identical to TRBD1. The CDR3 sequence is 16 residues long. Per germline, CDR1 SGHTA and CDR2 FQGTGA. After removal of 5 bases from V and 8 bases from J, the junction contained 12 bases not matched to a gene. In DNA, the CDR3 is TGTGCCAGCAGCCGTATGGGGACAGGGGATGAGGATGAGCAGTTCTTC. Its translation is CASSRMGTGDEDEQFF.

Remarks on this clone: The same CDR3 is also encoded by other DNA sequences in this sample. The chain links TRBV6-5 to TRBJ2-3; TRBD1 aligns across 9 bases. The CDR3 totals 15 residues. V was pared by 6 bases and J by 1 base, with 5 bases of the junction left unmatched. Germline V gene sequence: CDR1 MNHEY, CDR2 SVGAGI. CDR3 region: CASRQQGAGTDTQYF. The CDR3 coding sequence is TGTGCCAGCAGACAACAGGGGGCAGGCACAGATACGCAGTATTTT.

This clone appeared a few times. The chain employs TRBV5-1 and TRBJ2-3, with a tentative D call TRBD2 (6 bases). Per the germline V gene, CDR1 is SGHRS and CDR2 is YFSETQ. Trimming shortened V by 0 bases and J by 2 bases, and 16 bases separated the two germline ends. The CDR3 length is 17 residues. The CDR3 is CASSLAPGRGVTDTQYF. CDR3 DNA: TGCGCCAGCAGCTTGGCTCCGGGGCGCGGGGTCACAGATACGCAGTATTTT.

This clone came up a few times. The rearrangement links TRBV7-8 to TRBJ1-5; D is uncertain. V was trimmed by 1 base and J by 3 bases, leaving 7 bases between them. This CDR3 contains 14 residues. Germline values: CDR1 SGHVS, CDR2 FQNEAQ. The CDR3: CASSLGQNNQPQHF. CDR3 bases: TGTGCCAGCAGCTTAGGGCAGAACAATCAGCCCCAGCATTTT.

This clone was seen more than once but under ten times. CDR3 residues: CASSLPTRNTEAFF. CDR3 bases: TGTGCCAGCAGCTTACCGACTAGGAACACTGAAGCTTTCTTT. This chain connects TRBV7-8 to TRBJ1-1; D is ambiguous. Trimming removed 2 bases at V and 1 base at J, with 8 bases between. This CDR3 spans 14 amino acids. Germline loops: CDR1 SGHVS, CDR2 FQNEAQ.

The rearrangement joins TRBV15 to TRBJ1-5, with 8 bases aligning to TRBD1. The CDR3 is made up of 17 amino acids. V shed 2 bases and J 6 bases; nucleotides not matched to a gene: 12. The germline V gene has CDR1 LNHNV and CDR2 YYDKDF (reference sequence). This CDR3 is CATSRRTGTPRGQPQHF. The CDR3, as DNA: TGTGCCACCAGCAGAAGGACAGGGACTCCCCGGGGTCAGCCCCAGCATTTT.

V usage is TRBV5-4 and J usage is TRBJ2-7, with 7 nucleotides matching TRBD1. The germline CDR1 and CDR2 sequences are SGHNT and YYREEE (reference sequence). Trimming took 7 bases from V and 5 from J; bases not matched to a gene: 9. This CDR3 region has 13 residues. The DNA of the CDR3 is TGTGCCAGCTCCGAATCAGGGACAGACGAGCAGTACTTC. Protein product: CASSESGTDEQYF.

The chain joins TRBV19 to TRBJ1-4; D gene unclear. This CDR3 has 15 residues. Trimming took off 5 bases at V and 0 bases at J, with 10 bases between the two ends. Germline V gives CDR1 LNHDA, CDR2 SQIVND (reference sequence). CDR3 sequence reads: CASSPQTPTNEKLFF. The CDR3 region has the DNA TGTGCCAGTAGTCCTCAGACTCCAACTAATGAAAAACTGTTTTTT.

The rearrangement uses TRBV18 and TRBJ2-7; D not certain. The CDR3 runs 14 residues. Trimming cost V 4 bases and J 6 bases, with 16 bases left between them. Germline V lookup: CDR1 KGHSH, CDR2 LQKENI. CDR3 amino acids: CASSHRGYSSEQYF. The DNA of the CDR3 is TGTGCCAGCTCACACCGCGGCTATTCGTCCGAGCAGTACTTC.

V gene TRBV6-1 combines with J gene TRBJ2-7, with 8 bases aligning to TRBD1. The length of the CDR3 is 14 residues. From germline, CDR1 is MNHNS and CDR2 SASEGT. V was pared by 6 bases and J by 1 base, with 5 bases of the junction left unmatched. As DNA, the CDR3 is TGTGCCAGCAGGGGACGACAGGGGTCCTACGAGCAGTACTTC. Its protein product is CASRGRQGSYEQYF.

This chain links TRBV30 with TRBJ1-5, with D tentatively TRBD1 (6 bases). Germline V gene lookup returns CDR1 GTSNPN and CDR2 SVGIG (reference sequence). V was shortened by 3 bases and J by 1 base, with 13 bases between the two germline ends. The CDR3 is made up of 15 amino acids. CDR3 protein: CAWRTGGGSNQPQHF. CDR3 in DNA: TGTGCCTGGAGGACGGGGGGCGGGAGCAATCAGCCCCAGCATTTT.

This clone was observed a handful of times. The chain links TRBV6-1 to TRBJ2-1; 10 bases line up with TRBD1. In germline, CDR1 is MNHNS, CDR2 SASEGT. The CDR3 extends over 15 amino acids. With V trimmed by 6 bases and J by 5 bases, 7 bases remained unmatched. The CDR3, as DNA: TGTGCCAGCAGGGGACCGGGACAGGGGAACAATGAGCAGTTCTTC. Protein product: CASRGPGQGNNEQFF.

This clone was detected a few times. The CDR3 reads CASSITTYGYTF. The CDR3 bases are TGTGCCAGCAGCATAACAACCTATGGCTACACCTTC. The J gene is TRBJ1-2, the V gene TRBV6-6; the D is unclear. The germline V gene encodes CDR1 MNHNY and CDR2 SVGAGI (reference sequence). This CDR3 region has 12 residues. Trimming shortened V by 6 bases and J by 4 bases, and 9 bases separated the two germline ends.

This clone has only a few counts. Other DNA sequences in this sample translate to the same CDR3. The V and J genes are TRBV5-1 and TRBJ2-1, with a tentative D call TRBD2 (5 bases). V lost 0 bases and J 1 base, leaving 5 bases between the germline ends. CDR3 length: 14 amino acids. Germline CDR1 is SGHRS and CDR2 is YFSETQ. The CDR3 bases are TGCGCCAGCAGCTTGGCGGGGTCCTACAATGAGCAGTTCTTC. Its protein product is CASSLAGSYNEQFF.

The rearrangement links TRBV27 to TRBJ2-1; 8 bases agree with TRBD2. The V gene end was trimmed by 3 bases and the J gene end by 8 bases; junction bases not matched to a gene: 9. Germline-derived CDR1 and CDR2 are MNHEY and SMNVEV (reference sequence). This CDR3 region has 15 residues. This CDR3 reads CASSFGRGAGDEQFF. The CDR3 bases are TGTGCCAGCAGTTTCGGGCGGGGGGCCGGGGATGAGCAGTTCTTC.

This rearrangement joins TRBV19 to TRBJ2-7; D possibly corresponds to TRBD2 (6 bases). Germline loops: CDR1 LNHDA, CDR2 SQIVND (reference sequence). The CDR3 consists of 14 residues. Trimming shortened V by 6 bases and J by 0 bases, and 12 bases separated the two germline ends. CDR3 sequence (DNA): TGTGCCAGTAGCCCGGGACTCCGCTCCTACGAGCAGTACTTC. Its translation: CASSPGLRSYEQYF.

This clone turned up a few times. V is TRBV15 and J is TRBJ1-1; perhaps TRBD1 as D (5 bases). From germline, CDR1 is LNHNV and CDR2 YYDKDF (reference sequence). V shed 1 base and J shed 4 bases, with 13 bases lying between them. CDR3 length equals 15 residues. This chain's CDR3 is CATSRGLTRGTEAFF. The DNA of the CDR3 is TGTGCCACCAGCAGAGGCCTGACTAGGGGCACTGAAGCTTTCTTT.

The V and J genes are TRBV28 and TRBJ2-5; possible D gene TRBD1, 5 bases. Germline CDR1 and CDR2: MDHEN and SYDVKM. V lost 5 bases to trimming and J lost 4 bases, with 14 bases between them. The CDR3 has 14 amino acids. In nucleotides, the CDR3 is TGTGCCAGCAGTCTACCCAGGGCCATAGAGACCCAGTACTTC. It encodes CASSLPRAIETQYF. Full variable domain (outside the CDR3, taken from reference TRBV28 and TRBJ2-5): DVKVTQSSRYLVKRTGEKVFLECVQDMDHENMFWYRQDPGLGLRLIYFSYDVKMKEKGDIPEGYSVSREKKERFSLILESASTNQTSMYLCASSLPRAIETQYFGPGTRLLVL.

The CDR3 region is CASSLLSYEQYF. The CDR3 DNA sequence: TGTGCCAGCAGTTTACTGAGCTACGAGCAGTACTTC. V is TRBV6-1 and J is TRBJ2-7, with no clear D. This CDR3 spans 12 amino acids. The germline V and J ends were trimmed by 5 bases and 3 bases, with 8 bases remaining between them. Germline V CDR1 and CDR2: MNHNS, SASEGT.

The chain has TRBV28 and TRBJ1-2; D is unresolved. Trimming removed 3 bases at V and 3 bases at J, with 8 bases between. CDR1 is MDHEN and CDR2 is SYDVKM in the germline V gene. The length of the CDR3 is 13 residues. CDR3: CASSLVQYYGYTF. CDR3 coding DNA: TGTGCCAGCAGTTTGGTGCAGTACTATGGCTACACCTTC.

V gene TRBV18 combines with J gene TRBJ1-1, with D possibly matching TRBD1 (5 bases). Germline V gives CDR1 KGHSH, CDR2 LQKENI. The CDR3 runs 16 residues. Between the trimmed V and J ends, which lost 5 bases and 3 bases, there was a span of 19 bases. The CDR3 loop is CASSNRQAGGDTEAFF. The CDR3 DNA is TGTGCCAGCTCAAACAGGCAGGCCGGGGGGGACACTGAAGCTTTCTTT.